This T cell receptor (beta chain) was profiled in a study of T cells in Graves' hyperthyroidism and ophthalmopathy. Trimming removed 3 bases from V and 0 bases from J, with 15 bases in between. This CDR3 comprises 17 residues. The germline V gene encodes CDR1 LNHDA and CDR2 SQIVND (reference sequence). Amplified regions were TCR beta CDR3 sequences from RNA transcripts. The HTBI set primed first-round TCR CDR3 RT-PCR. TCRdb fed the multiplex PCR reads into MiXCR, producing one record per CDR3 protein. Of hundreds of thousands of distinct CDR3 sequences in the sample, 30% to 40% were seen once. Exclusion of patients followed from uncontrolled infection, other autoimmune disease, pregnancy or lactation.

The J gene is TRBJ1-5, the V gene TRBV19, with a tentative D call TRBD1 (6 bases). Sequencing was carried out using blood. The receptor was isolated from a middle-aged woman with Graves' hyperthyroidism. As DNA, the CDR3 is TGTGCCAGTAGTATCGGGGGCTCATTTTATAGCAATCAGCCCCAGCATTTT. Translating it yields CASSIGGSFYSNQPQHF.